A single sample gave rise to the 4 T cell receptor beta chains below, sequenced in a study of PD-1 blockade in mismatch repair-deficient tumors. Sequencing was performed with immunoSEQ multiplex PCR; in TCRdb, only in-frame clones are kept and a portion is missing. The sample includes more than 85,000 clones, 82% of them seen just once. This material consisted of peripheral blood, taken approximately 8 months after starting pembrolizumab. These receptors came from an adult with mismatch repair-deficient cancer.

This chain joins TRBV5-1 and TRBJ1-5; tentative D call: TRBD1 (5 bases). Germline values: CDR1 SGHRS, CDR2 YFSETQ. The CDR3 spans 16 residues. V was shortened by 6 bases and J by 0 bases, with 16 bases between the two germline ends. The chain's CDR3 is CASKEQAGGSNQPQHF. The CDR3 DNA reads as TGCGCCAGCAAGGAACAGGCTGGGGGTAGCAATCAGCCCCAGCATTTT.

The rearrangement links TRBV13 to TRBJ1-1; D may be TRBD1 (5 bases). CDR1 and CDR2 (germline): PRHDT, FYEKMQ (reference sequence). CDR3 length: 16 residues. V lost 5 bases, J lost 0 bases, and 16 bases lay in between. The CDR3 loop reads CASSQSPTGMNTEAFF. CDR3 sequence (DNA): TGTGCCAGCAGCCAATCGCCCACAGGAATGAACACTGAAGCTTTCTTT. The complete variable domain, with remaining parts taken from reference TRBV13 and TRBJ1-1, reads AAGVIQSPRHLIKEKRETATLKCYPIPRHDTVYWYQQGPGQDPQFLISFYEKMQSDKGSIPDRFSAQQFSDYHSELNMSSLELGDSALYFCASSQSPTGMNTEAFFGQGTRLTVV.

The J gene is TRBJ2-7, the V gene TRBV6-5; 7 bases fit TRBD1. The germline V gene encodes CDR1 MNHEY and CDR2 SVGAGI. This CDR3 contains 13 residues. The V gene end was trimmed by 7 bases and the J gene end by 2 bases; junction bases not matched to a gene: 5. The CDR3 coding sequence is TGTGCCAGCAAGAACAGGGGAACCTACGAGCAGTACTTC. Residues: CASKNRGTYEQYF.

J is TRBJ1-1 and V is TRBV9; TRBD1 is a possible D gene (5 bases). This CDR3 spans 16 amino acids. Per the germline V gene, CDR1 is SGDLS and CDR2 is YYNGEE. V was shortened by 4 bases and J by 2 bases, with 18 bases between the two germline ends. The CDR3 is CASSPPDTAPNTEAFF. CDR3 sequence (DNA): TGTGCCAGCAGCCCACCGGACACAGCCCCCAACACTGAAGCTTTCTTT.